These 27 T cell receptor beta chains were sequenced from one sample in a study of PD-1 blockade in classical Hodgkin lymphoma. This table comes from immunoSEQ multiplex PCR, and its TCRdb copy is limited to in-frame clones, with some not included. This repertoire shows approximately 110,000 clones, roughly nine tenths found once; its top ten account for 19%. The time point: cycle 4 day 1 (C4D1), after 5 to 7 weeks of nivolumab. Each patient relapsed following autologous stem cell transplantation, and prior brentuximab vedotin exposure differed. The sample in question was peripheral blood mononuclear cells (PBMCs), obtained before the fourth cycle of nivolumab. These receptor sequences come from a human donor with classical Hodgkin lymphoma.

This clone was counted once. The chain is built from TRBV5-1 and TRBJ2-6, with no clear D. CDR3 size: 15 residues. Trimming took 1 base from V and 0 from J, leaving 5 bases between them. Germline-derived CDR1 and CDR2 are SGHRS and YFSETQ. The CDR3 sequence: CASSLTVSGANVLTF. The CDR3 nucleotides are TGCGCCAGCAGCTTGACAGTCTCTGGGGCCAACGTCCTGACTTTC. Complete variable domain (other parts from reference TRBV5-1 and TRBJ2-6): KAGVTQTPRYLIKTRGQQVTLSCSPISGHRSVSWYQQTPGQGLQFLFEYFSETQRNKGNFPGRFSGRQFSNSRSEMNVSTLELGDSALYLCASSLTVSGANVLTFGAGSRLTVL.

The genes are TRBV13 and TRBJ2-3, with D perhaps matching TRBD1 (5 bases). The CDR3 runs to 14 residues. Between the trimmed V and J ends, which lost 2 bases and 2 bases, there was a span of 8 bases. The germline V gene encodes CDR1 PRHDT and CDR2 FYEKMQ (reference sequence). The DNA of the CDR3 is TGTGCCAGCAGCTTACAGGGAATCACAGATACGCAGTATTTT. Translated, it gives CASSLQGITDTQYF.

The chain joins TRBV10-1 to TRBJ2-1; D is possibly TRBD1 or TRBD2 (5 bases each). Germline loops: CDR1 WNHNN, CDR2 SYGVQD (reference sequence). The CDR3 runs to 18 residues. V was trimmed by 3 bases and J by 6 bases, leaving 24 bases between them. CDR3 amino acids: CASSDSDSGPRRINEQFF. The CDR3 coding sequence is TGCGCCAGCAGTGACTCCGACAGCGGACCCCGCAGGATCAATGAGCAGTTCTTC.

DNA of the CDR3: TGTGCCAGTAGTATAGGGGAAGGGTTTAACTATGGCTACACCTTC. This translates into CASSIGEGFNYGYTF. The V and J genes are TRBV19 and TRBJ1-2; no reliable D call. Trimming left V 1 base short and J 1 base short, with 10 bases between. The CDR3 has 15 amino acids. Germline values: CDR1 LNHDA, CDR2 SQIVND (reference sequence). The variable domain in full, completed from reference TRBV19 and TRBJ1-2, reads DGGITQSPKYLFRKEGQNVTLSCEQNLNHDAMYWYRQDPGQGLRLIYYSQIVNDFQKGDIAEGYSVSREKKESFPLTVTSAQKNPTAFYLCASSIGEGFNYGYTFGSGTRLTVV.

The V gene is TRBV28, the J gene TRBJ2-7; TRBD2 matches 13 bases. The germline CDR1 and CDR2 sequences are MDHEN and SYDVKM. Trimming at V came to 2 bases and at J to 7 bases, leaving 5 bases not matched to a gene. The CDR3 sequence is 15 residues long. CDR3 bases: TGTGCCAGCAGTTTACAACTAGCGGGAGGGGGTGAGCAGTACTTC. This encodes CASSLQLAGGGEQYF.

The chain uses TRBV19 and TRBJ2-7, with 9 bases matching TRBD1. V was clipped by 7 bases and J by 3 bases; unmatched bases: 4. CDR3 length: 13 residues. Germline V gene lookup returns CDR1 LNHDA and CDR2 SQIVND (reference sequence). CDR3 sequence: CASTSDRGYEQYF. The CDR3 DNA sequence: TGTGCCAGTACATCGGACAGGGGCTACGAGCAGTACTTC.

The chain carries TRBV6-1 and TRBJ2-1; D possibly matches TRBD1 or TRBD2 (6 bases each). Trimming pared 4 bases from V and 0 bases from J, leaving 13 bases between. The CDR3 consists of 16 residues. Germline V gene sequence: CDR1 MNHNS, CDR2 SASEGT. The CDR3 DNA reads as TGTGCCAGCAGTGTCTTAGCGGACAGCTCCTACAATGAGCAGTTCTTC. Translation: CASSVLADSSYNEQFF.

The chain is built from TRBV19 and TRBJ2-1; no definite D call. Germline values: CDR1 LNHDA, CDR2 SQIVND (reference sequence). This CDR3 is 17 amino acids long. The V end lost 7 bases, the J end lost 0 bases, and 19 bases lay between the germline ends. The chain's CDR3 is CASTPRRVESSYNEQFF. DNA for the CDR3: TGTGCCAGTACCCCCCGCCGGGTGGAAAGCTCCTACAATGAGCAGTTCTTC.

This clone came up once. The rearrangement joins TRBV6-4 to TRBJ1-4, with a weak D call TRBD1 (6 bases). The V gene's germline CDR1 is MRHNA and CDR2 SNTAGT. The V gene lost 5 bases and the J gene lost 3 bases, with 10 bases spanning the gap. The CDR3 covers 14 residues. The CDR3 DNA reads TGTGCCAGCAGTTTAACAGGGCCTAATGAAAAACTGTTTTTT. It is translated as CASSLTGPNEKLFF.

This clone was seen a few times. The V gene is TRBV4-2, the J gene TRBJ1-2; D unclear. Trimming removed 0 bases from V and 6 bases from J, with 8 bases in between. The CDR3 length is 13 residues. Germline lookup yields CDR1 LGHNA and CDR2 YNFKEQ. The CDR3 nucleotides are TGTGCCAGCAGCCAAGATCGGCCGGATGGCTACACCTTC. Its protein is CASSQDRPDGYTF.

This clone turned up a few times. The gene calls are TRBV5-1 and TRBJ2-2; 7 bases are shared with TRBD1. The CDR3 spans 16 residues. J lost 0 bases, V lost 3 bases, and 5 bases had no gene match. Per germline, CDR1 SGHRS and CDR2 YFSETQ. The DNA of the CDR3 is TGCGCCAGCAGCTCCGGACAGGTGGCGAACACCGGGGAGCTGTTTTTT. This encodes CASSSGQVANTGELFF.

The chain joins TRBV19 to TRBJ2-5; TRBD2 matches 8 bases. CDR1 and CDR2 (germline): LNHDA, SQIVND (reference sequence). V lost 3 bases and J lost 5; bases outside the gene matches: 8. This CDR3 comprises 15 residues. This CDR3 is CASSIGTRQTETQYF. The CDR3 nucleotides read TGTGCCAGTAGTATCGGGACTAGGCAAACGGAGACCCAGTACTTC.

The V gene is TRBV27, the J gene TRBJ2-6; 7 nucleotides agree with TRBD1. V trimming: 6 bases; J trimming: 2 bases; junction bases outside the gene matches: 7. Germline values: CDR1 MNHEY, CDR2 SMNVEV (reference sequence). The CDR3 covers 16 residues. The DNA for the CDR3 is TGTGCCAGCAGCCGGTCTGGGACAGCTGGGGCCAACGTCCTGACTTTC. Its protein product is CASSRSGTAGANVLTF.

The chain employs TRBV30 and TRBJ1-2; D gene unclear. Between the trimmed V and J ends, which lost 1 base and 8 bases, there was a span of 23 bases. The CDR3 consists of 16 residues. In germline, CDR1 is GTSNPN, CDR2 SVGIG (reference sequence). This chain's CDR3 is CAWSELPTGRNKGYTF. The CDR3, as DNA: TGTGCCTGGAGTGAACTCCCGACCGGGCGAAATAAGGGCTACACCTTC.

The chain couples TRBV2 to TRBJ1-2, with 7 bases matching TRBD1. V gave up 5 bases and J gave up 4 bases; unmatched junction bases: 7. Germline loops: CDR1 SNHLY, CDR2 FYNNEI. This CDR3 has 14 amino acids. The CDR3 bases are TGTGCCAGCAGTAGAAGGGACAGCGTCTATGGCTACACCTTC. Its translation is CASSRRDSVYGYTF.

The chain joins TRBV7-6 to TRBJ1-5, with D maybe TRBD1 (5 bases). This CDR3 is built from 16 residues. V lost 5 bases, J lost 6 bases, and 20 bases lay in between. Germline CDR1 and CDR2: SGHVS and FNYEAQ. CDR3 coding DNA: TGTGCCAGCAGCCCCAATCAACGGGGGTTCGGTCAGCCCCAGCATTTT. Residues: CASSPNQRGFGQPQHF.

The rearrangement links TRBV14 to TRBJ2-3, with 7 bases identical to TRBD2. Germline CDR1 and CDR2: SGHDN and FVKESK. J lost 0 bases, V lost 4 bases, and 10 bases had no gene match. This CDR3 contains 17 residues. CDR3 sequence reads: CASSPWAGGGSTDTQYF. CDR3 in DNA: TGTGCCAGCAGCCCCTGGGCTGGCGGGGGTAGCACAGATACGCAGTATTTT.

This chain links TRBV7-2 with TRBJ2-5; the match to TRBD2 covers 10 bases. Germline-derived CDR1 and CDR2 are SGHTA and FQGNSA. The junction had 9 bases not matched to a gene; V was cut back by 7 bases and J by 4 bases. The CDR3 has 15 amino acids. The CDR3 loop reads CASTVRLAGVETQYF. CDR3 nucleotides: TGTGCCAGCACCGTTCGCCTAGCGGGAGTAGAGACCCAGTACTTC.

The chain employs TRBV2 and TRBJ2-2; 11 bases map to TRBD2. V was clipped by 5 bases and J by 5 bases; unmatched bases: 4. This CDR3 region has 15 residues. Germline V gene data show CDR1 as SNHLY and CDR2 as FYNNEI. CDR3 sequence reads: CASSTSGRGTGELFF. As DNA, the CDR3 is TGTGCCAGCAGTACTAGCGGGAGAGGGACCGGGGAGCTGTTTTTT. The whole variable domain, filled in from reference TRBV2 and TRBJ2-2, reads EPEVTQTPSHQVTQMGQEVILRCVPISNHLYFYWYRQILGQKVEFLVSFYNNEISEKSEIFDDQFSVERPDGSNFTLKIRSTKLEDSAMYFCASSTSGRGTGELFFGEGSRLTVL.

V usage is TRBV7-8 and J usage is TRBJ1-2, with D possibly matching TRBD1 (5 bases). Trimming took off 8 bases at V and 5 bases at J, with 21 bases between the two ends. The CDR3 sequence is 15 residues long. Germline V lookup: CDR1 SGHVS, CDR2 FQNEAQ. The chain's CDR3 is CASSPAGTRNYGYTF. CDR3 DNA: TGTGCCAGCTCTCCCGCAGGGACCCGCAATTATGGCTACACCTTC.

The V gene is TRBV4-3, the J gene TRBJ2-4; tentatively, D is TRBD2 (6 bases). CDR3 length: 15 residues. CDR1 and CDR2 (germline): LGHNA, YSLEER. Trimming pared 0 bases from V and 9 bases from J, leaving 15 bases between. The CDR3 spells CASSQEVGSGGIQYF. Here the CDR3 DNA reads TGCGCCAGCAGCCAAGAGGTCGGGAGCGGAGGCATTCAGTACTTC.

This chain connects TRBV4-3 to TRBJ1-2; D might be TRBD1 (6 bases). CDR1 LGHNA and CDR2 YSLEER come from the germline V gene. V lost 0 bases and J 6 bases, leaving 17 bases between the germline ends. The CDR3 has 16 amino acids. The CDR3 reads CASSQDGGGFGDGYTF. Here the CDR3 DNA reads TGCGCCAGCAGCCAAGATGGGGGGGGCTTCGGAGATGGCTACACCTTC.

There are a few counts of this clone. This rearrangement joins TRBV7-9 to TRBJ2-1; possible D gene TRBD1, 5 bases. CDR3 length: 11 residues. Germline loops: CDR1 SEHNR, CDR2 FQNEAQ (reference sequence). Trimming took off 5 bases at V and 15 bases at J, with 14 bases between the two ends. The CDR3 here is CASSASLGLFF. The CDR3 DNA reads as TGTGCCAGCAGCGCTTCTCTGGGGCTGTTCTTC.

This CDR3 is CASSVVMGNTGELFF. CDR3 nucleotides: TGTGCCAGCAGCGTAGTCATGGGGAACACCGGGGAGCTGTTTTTT. This sequence joins TRBV9 and TRBJ2-2; D is unclear. This CDR3 spans 15 amino acids. The V and J ends lost 0 bases and 1 base respectively, with 7 bases between them. CDR1 is SGDLS and CDR2 is YYNGEE in the germline V gene.

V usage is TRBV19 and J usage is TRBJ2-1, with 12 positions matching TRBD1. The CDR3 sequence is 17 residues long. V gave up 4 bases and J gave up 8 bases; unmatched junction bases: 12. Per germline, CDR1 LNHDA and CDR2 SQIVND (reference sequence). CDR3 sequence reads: CASSTYTGDRGLDEQFF. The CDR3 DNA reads TGTGCCAGTAGTACTTATACGGGGGACAGGGGGCTCGATGAGCAGTTCTTC. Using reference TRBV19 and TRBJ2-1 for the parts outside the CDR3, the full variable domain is DGGITQSPKYLFRKEGQNVTLSCEQNLNHDAMYWYRQDPGQGLRLIYYSQIVNDFQKGDIAEGYSVSREKKESFPLTVTSAQKNPTAFYLCASSTYTGDRGLDEQFFGPGTRLTVL.

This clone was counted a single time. The CDR3 DNA sequence: TGTGCCAGCAGTTCTACAGGGATGGGGACTGAAGCTTTCTTT. It yields the protein CASSSTGMGTEAFF. This chain uses TRBV27 with TRBJ1-1; D perhaps matches TRBD1 (6 bases). V dropped 4 bases and J dropped 5 bases, with 14 bases sitting between them. The CDR3 spans 14 residues. Looked up from germline, CDR1 is MNHEY and CDR2 is SMNVEV (reference sequence).

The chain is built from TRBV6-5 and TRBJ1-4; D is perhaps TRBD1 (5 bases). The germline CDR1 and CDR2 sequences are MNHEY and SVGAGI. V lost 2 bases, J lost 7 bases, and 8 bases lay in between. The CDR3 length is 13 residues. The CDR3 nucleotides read TGTGCCAGCAGTTACCCGGGGGGTGAAAAACTGTTTTTT. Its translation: CASSYPGGEKLFF.